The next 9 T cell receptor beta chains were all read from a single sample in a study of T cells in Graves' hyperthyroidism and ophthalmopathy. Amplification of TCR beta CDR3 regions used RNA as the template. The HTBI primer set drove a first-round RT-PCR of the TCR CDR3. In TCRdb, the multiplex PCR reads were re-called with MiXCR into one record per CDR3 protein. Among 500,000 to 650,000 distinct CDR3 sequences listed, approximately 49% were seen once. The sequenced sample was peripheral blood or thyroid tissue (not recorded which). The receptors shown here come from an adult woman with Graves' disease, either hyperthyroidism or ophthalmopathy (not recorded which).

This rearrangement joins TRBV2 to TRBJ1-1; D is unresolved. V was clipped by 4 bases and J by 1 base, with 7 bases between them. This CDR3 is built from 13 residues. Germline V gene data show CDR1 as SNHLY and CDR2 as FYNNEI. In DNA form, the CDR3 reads TGTGCCAGCAGTGGTACCAGGAACACTGAAGCTTTCTTT. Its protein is CASSGTRNTEAFF.

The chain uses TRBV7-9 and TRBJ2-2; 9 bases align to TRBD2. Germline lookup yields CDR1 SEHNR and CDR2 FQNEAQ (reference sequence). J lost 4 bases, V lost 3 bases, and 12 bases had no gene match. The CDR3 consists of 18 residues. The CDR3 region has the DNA TGTGCCAGCAGCTTGGCTCTGAATAGCGGGAGTTTCACCGGGGAGCTGTTTTTT. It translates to CASSLALNSGSFTGELFF.

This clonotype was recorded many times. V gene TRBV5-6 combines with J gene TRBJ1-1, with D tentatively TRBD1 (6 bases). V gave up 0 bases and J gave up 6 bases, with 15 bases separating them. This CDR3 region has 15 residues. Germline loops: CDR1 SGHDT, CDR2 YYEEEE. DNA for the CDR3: TGTGCCAGCAGCTTGGGTAGGGCAGGGGCGGCTGAAGCTTTCTTT. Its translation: CASSLGRAGAAEAFF.

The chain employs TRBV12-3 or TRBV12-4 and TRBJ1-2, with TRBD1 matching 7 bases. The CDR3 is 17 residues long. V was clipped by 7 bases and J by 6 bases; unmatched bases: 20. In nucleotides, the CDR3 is TGTGCCAGCACCAACCAACAGGGGTCCGTAGGAATTGATGGCTACACCTTC. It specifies CASTNQQGSVGIDGYTF.

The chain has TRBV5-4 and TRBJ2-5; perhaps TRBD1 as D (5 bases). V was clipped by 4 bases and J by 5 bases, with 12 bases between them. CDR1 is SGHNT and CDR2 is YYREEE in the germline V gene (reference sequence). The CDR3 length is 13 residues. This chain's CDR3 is CASSGQGAETQYF. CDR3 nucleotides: TGTGCCAGCAGCGGCCAAGGGGCGGAGACCCAGTACTTC.

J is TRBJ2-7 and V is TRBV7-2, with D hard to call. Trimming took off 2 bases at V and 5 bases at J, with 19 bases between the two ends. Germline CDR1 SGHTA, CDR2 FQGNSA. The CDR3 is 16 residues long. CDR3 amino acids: CASSLKLNPATDEQYF. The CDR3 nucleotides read TGTGCCAGCAGCTTAAAGCTCAACCCAGCGACCGACGAGCAGTACTTC.

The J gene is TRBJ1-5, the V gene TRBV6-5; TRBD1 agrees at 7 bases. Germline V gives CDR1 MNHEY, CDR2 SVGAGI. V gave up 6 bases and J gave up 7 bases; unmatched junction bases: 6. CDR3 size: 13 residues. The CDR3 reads CASSGGGQQPQHF. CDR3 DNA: TGTGCCAGCAGCGGGGGGGGACAGCAGCCCCAGCATTTT.

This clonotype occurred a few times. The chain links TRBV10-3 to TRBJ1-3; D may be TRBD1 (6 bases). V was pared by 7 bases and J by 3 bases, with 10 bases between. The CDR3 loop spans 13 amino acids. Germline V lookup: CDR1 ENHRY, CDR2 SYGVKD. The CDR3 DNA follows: TGTGCCATCAAGGGGGGCAGTGGAAACACCATATATTTT. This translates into CAIKGGSGNTIYF.

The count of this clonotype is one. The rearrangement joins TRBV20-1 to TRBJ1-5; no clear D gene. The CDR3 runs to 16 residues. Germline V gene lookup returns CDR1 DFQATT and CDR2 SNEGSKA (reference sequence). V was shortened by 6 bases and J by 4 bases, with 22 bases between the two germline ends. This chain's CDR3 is CSAVPRQARRNQPQHF. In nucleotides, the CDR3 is TGCAGTGCGGTCCCCCGTCAGGCCCGTAGGAATCAGCCCCAGCATTTT.